These 24 T cell receptor beta chains originate from one sample sequenced in a study of cytomegalovirus exposure and HLA in healthy donors. Primers for the PCR totalled 60 Vbeta and 13 Jbeta. Clones were sequenced by immunoSEQ multiplex PCR, and TCRdb holds only the in-frame ones, with some missing. The data show around 140,000 clones, about 66% seen once. Sequenced material: PBMCs. Source of these receptors: a male donor in good health and CMV-seronegative.

This chain joins TRBV7-9 and TRBJ1-1; D is ambiguous. Germline values: CDR1 SEHNR, CDR2 FQNEAQ (reference sequence). Between the trimmed V and J ends, which lost 4 bases and 4 bases, there was a span of 16 bases. The CDR3 length is 15 residues. CDR3 DNA: TGTGCCAGCAGCTCGGAGGGTACGTACGGCACTGAAGCTTTCTTT. Protein sequence: CASSSEGTYGTEAFF.

This clone was counted between two and nine times. V gene TRBV5-6 combines with J gene TRBJ1-2; 8 bases align to TRBD1. CDR1 is SGHDT, CDR2 YYEEEE, per germline. The V gene end was trimmed by 4 bases and the J gene end by 5 bases; junction bases not matched to a gene: 4. The CDR3 is 13 amino acids. The CDR3 reads CASSLTGDYGYTF. The CDR3 nucleotides are TGTGCCAGCAGCCTGACAGGGGATTATGGCTACACCTTC.

The rearrangement uses TRBV9 and TRBJ2-7, with 10 bases matching TRBD2. Germline assignment: CDR1 SGDLS and CDR2 YYNGEE. J was trimmed by 6 bases and V by 6 bases; bases with no gene match: 12. The CDR3 has 15 residues. The CDR3, as DNA: TGTGCCAGCATGGTAGCCGAGCGGGGGGGCCCCGAGCAGTACTTC. Its protein is CASMVAERGGPEQYF. The full variable domain, with the rest looked up from reference TRBV9 and TRBJ2-7, is DSGVTQTPKHLITATGQRVTLRCSPRSGDLSVYWYQQSLDQGLQFLIQYYNGEERAKGNILERFSAQQFPDLHSELNLSSLELGDSALYFCASMVAERGGPEQYFGPGTRLTVT.

The chain carries TRBV6-1 and TRBJ2-5, with TRBD1 as a possible D gene (5 bases). The end of the DNA is better explained by TRBJ2-7, so the J call may be wrong. This CDR3 contains 13 residues. Germline loops: CDR1 MNHNS, CDR2 SASEGT. The CDR3 DNA sequence: TGTGCCACGTTACTCAGGGTCGGGTACGAGCAGTACTTC. This sequence encodes CATLLRVGYEQYF.

The chain combines TRBV7-9 with TRBJ1-5, with D possibly TRBD1 on 5 matching bases. The CDR3 is 13 amino acids. Per germline, CDR1 SEHNR and CDR2 FQNEAQ (reference sequence). The ends were cut back, 1 base at V and 8 bases at J, with 9 bases in the middle. CDR3 sequence (DNA): TGTGCCAGCAGCTTAGACCGGGGGAAGCCCCAGCATTTT. Amino acids: CASSLDRGKPQHF.

The chain combines TRBV2 with TRBJ1-5; D is perhaps TRBD1 (5 bases). Per the germline V gene, CDR1 is SNHLY and CDR2 is FYNNEI. The CDR3 is 13 amino acids. Trimming pared 6 bases from V and 4 bases from J, leaving 10 bases between. The CDR3 protein is CASSPDRNQPQHF. The DNA for the CDR3 is TGTGCCAGCAGCCCCGACAGAAATCAGCCCCAGCATTTT.

The chain employs TRBV5-4 and TRBJ2-1, with no clear D. V lost 7 bases, J lost 6 bases, and 14 bases lay in between. Germline-derived CDR1 and CDR2 are SGHNT and YYREEE (reference sequence). This CDR3 has 13 amino acids. The CDR3: CASGPRTVNEQFF. DNA of the CDR3: TGTGCCAGCGGGCCCCGCACGGTCAATGAGCAGTTCTTC. Full variable domain (rest looked up from reference TRBV5-4 and TRBJ2-1): ETGVTQSPTHLIKTRGQQVTLRCSSQSGHNTVSWYQQALGQGPQFIFQYYREEENGRGNFPPRFSGLQFPNYSSELNVNALELDDSALYLCASGPRTVNEQFFGPGTRLTVL.

The J gene is TRBJ1-5, the V gene TRBV6-5; D gene ambiguous. V was clipped by 7 bases and J by 2 bases, with 9 bases between them. CDR3 length: 13 residues. Germline assignment: CDR1 MNHEY and CDR2 SVGAGI. CDR3 bases: TGTGCCAGCATGGAGAGAGGCAATCAGCCCCAGCATTTT. This codes for CASMERGNQPQHF.

There are a few counts of this clone. The rearrangement links TRBV7-8 to TRBJ1-5; 7 bases are shared with TRBD1. CDR1 is SGHVS and CDR2 is FQNEAQ in the germline V gene. This CDR3 is built from 15 residues. With V trimmed by 6 bases and J by 1 base, 6 bases remained unmatched. The CDR3 DNA is TGTGCCAGCAGGAGAGACAGGGCAAGCAATCAGCCCCAGCATTTT. Residues: CASRRDRASNQPQHF.

This clone was observed a few times. V is TRBV2 and J is TRBJ2-5; D gene ambiguous. The assigned J gene may be wrong: the sequence end matches TRBJ2-7 better. Germline assignment: CDR1 SNHLY and CDR2 FYNNEI. The length of the CDR3 is 11 residues. The CDR3 bases are TGTGCCAGCAGTGAACTGTACGAGCAGTACTTC. Protein product: CASSELYEQYF.

This clone was seen a few times. The rearrangement joins TRBV13 to TRBJ1-2; D not certain. The V gene's germline CDR1 is PRHDT and CDR2 FYEKMQ (reference sequence). CDR3 length: 15 amino acids. Between the trimmed V and J ends, which lost 2 bases and 4 bases, there was a span of 14 bases. Here the CDR3 reads CASSLWEDLSYGYTF. The CDR3 nucleotides read TGTGCCAGCAGCTTATGGGAGGACCTCAGCTATGGCTACACCTTC.

The chain links TRBV2 to TRBJ2-1, with a weak D call TRBD2 (6 bases). There are 15 residues in the CDR3. Trimming pared 5 bases from V and 6 bases from J, leaving 17 bases between. Looked up from germline, CDR1 is SNHLY and CDR2 is FYNNEI. The CDR3 protein is CASSPTSSEVNEQFF. The CDR3 nucleotides are TGTGCCAGCAGTCCTACTAGCAGCGAAGTCAATGAGCAGTTCTTC.

This rearrangement joins TRBV7-6 to TRBJ2-3; tentative D call: TRBD2 (5 bases). Germline V gene sequence: CDR1 SGHVS, CDR2 FNYEAQ. V was trimmed by 4 bases and J by 1 base, leaving 9 bases between them. The CDR3 is made up of 14 amino acids. CDR3 nucleotides: TGTGCCAGCAGCTCCCGGGGAGGCACAGATACGCAGTATTTT. It yields the protein CASSSRGGTDTQYF.

V usage is TRBV7-9 and J usage is TRBJ2-7; 8 positions agree with TRBD1. The CDR3 is 14 residues long. Trimming removed 5 bases from V and 3 bases from J; junction bases left unmatched: 6. Germline V lookup: CDR1 SEHNR, CDR2 FQNEAQ (reference sequence). This CDR3 reads CASSPTGAGYEQYF. DNA for the CDR3: TGTGCCAGCAGCCCGACAGGGGCTGGCTACGAGCAGTACTTC.

The chain has TRBV7-3 and TRBJ2-5; tentative D call: TRBD1 (6 bases). The CDR3 is 13 residues long. V lost 3 bases and J 4 bases, leaving 9 bases between the germline ends. In germline, CDR1 is SGHTA, CDR2 FQGTGA. The CDR3 DNA sequence: TGTGCCAGCAGCTTCAGCAGGGGAGAGACCCAGTACTTC. Translation gives CASSFSRGETQYF. Complete variable domain (other parts from reference TRBV7-3 and TRBJ2-5): GAGVSQTPSNKVTEKGKYVELRCDPISGHTALYWYRQSLGQGPEFLIYFQGTGAADDSGLPNDRFFAVRPEGSVSTLKIQRTERGDSAVYLCASSFSRGETQYFGPGTRLLVL.

The chain is built from TRBV19 and TRBJ2-3, with 7 bases identical to TRBD2. The CDR3 is made up of 15 amino acids. The germline CDR1 and CDR2 sequences are LNHDA and SQIVND (reference sequence). Trimming at V came to 4 bases and at J to 3 bases, leaving 7 bases not matched to a gene. CDR3 protein: CASSKQRGITDTQYF. The CDR3 nucleotides read TGTGCCAGTAGTAAGCAGCGGGGAATAACAGATACGCAGTATTTT. The variable domain in full, with the rest retrieved from reference TRBV19 and TRBJ2-3, is DGGITQSPKYLFRKEGQNVTLSCEQNLNHDAMYWYRQDPGQGLRLIYYSQIVNDFQKGDIAEGYSVSREKKESFPLTVTSAQKNPTAFYLCASSKQRGITDTQYFGPGTRLTVL.

This clone was found a few times. The rearrangement joins TRBV9 to TRBJ2-7; 11 nucleotides match TRBD2. V shed 3 bases, J shed 4 bases, and the junction held 12 bases outside the gene matches. The germline gives CDR1 SGDLS, CDR2 YYNGEE. The CDR3 spans 17 residues. The CDR3 spells CASSAALRLAGLYEQYF. The CDR3 coding sequence is TGTGCCAGCAGCGCCGCCTTAAGACTAGCGGGGTTGTACGAGCAGTACTTC.

This rearrangement joins TRBV14 to TRBJ1-6; D uncertain. The CDR3 loop spans 14 amino acids. Germline values: CDR1 SGHDN, CDR2 FVKESK. V was shortened by 1 base and J by 9 bases, with 10 bases between the two germline ends. The DNA for the CDR3 is TGTGCCAGCAGCCAAGTGTCCCAGGCTTCACCCCTCCACTTT. It encodes CASSQVSQASPLHF.

The chain recombines TRBV7-2 with TRBJ2-3; 8 nucleotides match TRBD1. Losses at the gene ends were 5 bases for V and 6 bases for J; bases not matched to a gene: 4. This CDR3 is built from 13 residues. Germline V gives CDR1 SGHTA, CDR2 FQGNSA. CDR3 sequence reads: CASSPGGGDTQYF. CDR3 DNA sequence: TGTGCCAGCAGCCCAGGGGGCGGGGATACGCAGTATTTT.

This clone was counted only a few times. The rearrangement links TRBV6-4 to TRBJ2-2; the match to TRBD2 covers 10 bases. The CDR3 has 15 residues. Germline CDR1 is MRHNA and CDR2 is SNTAGT. V shed 4 bases and J 3 bases; nucleotides not matched to a gene: 2. CDR3 sequence (DNA): TGTGCCAGCAGTGTTCTAGCGGGGGACACCGGGGAGCTGTTTTTT. Translation gives CASSVLAGDTGELFF.

The V call is TRBV5-1, the J call TRBJ2-7; 10 nucleotides agree with TRBD1. The CDR3 is made up of 14 amino acids. Germline CDR1 SGHRS, CDR2 YFSETQ. The J segment lost 2 bases and the V segment lost 4 bases, leaving 3 bases of the junction unmatched. CDR3 sequence: CASSQTGGAYEQYF. The CDR3 DNA reads as TGCGCCAGCAGCCAGACAGGGGGCGCCTACGAGCAGTACTTC.

The chain is built from TRBV6-5 and TRBJ2-7, with D perhaps matching TRBD2 (6 bases). The germline V and J ends were trimmed by 0 bases and 3 bases, with 9 bases remaining between them. The germline gives CDR1 MNHEY, CDR2 SVGAGI. The CDR3 runs 14 residues. DNA of the CDR3: TGTGCCAGCAGTTACTCCGGAGGGGACTACGAGCAGTACTTC. Translating gives CASSYSGGDYEQYF.

About this clone itself: The junction shows a germline mismatch at one end, possibly a read error. Other DNA sequences in the sample encode the same CDR3. The chain recombines TRBV6-5 with TRBJ1-2, with TRBD1 matching 8 bases. CDR3 length: 13 residues. CDR1 and CDR2 (germline): MNHEY, SVGAGI. In nucleotides, the CDR3 is TGTGCCAGCAGGGCGACAGGGGACTATGGCTACACCTTT. It is translated as CASRATGDYGYTF.

This clone showed up just a few times. The sample carries other DNA sequences with the same CDR3. The V gene is TRBV7-9, the J gene TRBJ2-7; unclear D gene. CDR1 SEHNR and CDR2 FQNEAQ come from the germline V gene (reference sequence). The CDR3 length is 14 residues. Trimming left V 1 base short and J 4 bases short, with 11 bases between. This CDR3 reads CASSLGAGSYEQYF. The CDR3 DNA follows: TGTGCCAGCAGCTTAGGGGCAGGTTCTTACGAGCAGTACTTC.